Listed here are 17 T cell receptor beta chains from one sample, sequenced in a study of T cell responses to AZD1222 COVID-19 vaccine. Only in-frame clones appear in the TCRdb table, and some are missing; sequencing was by immunoSEQ multiplex PCR. Here the sample spans more than 95,000 clones, roughly nine tenths being singletons. The sequencing here drew on peripheral blood, taken on day 0 of AZD1222 vaccination. The receptors shown here come from an adult in good health.

The DNA for the CDR3 is TGTGCCAGCAGCGCTCAACAGGGTGCTGGAAACACCATATATTTT. Translation: CASSAQQGAGNTIYF. The chain couples TRBV9 to TRBJ1-3; the D gene is possibly TRBD1 (6 bases). Germline V gene lookup returns CDR1 SGDLS and CDR2 YYNGEE. The CDR3 covers 15 residues. Trimming took 3 bases from V and 2 from J, leaving 12 bases between them.

The genes are TRBV19 and TRBJ2-1; TRBD1 matches 7 bases. Germline CDR1 LNHDA, CDR2 SQIVND (reference sequence). Trimming took 5 bases from V and 9 from J; bases not matched to a gene: 4. The CDR3 covers 12 residues. The CDR3 loop reads CASSQTGTEQFF. In nucleotides, the CDR3 is TGTGCCAGTAGTCAGACAGGGACTGAGCAGTTCTTC.

The gene calls are TRBV11-3 and TRBJ1-1; tentative D call: TRBD1 (5 bases). The CDR3 spans 16 residues. Germline V gene data show CDR1 as SGHNT and CDR2 as YENEEA. The V gene lost 1 base and the J gene lost 0 bases, with 12 bases spanning the gap. The CDR3: CASSLGGGVVNTEAFF. In nucleotides, the CDR3 is TGTGCCAGCAGCTTAGGTGGAGGGGTCGTGAACACTGAAGCTTTCTTT.

The chain joins TRBV7-9 to TRBJ1-3; D not certain. Germline V gene sequence: CDR1 SEHNR, CDR2 FQNEAQ (reference sequence). CDR3 size: 13 residues. The germline V and J ends were trimmed by 2 bases and 1 base, with 3 bases remaining between them. The DNA of the CDR3 is TGTGCCAGCAGCTTAAGATCTGGAAACACCATATATTTT. Encoded protein: CASSLRSGNTIYF.

The gene calls are TRBV6-6 and TRBJ2-7, with 9 nucleotides matching TRBD1. This CDR3 contains 15 residues. V lost 1 base to trimming and J lost 6 bases; unmatched junction nucleotides: 7. Germline CDR1 reads MNHNY; CDR2 reads SVGAGI (reference sequence). This chain's CDR3 is CASSYYLQGATEQYF. The CDR3 DNA follows: TGTGCCAGCAGTTACTATTTACAGGGGGCAACCGAGCAGTACTTC.

A note on this clone: Other DNA sequences of this sample code for an identical CDR3. The J gene is TRBJ1-1, the V gene TRBV5-1; the match to TRBD1 covers 7 bases. With 0 bases clipped from V and 3 bases from J, the junction kept 5 bases outside the gene matches. Germline CDR1 and CDR2: SGHRS and YFSETQ. The CDR3 is 15 residues long. CDR3 bases: TGCGCCAGCAGCTTGGCGGTCAGGGGGGACACTGAAGCTTTCTTT. This gives the protein CASSLAVRGDTEAFF.

The chain carries TRBV7-3 and TRBJ2-2; D is unresolved. Per the germline V gene, CDR1 is SGHTA and CDR2 is FQGTGA. The CDR3 runs to 12 residues. Trimming took off 2 bases at V and 5 bases at J, with 3 bases between the two ends. CDR3 protein: CASSLVTGELFF. The CDR3 coding sequence is TGTGCCAGCAGCTTAGTGACCGGGGAGCTGTTTTTT. Full variable domain (missing parts from reference TRBV7-3 and TRBJ2-2): GAGVSQTPSNKVTEKGKYVELRCDPISGHTALYWYRQSLGQGPEFLIYFQGTGAADDSGLPNDRFFAVRPEGSVSTLKIQRTERGDSAVYLCASSLVTGELFFGEGSRLTVL.

The CDR3: CASSIYSDQPQHF. CDR3 bases: TGTGCCAGCAGCATATACAGTGACCAGCCCCAGCATTTT. The V and J genes are TRBV5-6 and TRBJ1-5; D uncertain. V gave up 4 bases and J gave up 7 bases, with 12 bases separating them. The CDR3 has 13 residues. Germline CDR1 reads SGHDT; CDR2 reads YYEEEE.

This rearrangement joins TRBV7-2 to TRBJ1-5; TRBD1 agrees at 10 bases. V lost 4 bases and J lost 5; bases outside the gene matches: 5. Germline V lookup: CDR1 SGHTA, CDR2 FQGNSA. This CDR3 has 15 residues. Here the CDR3 reads CASSSTGGDHQPQHF. CDR3 bases: TGTGCCAGCAGCTCGACAGGGGGCGACCATCAGCCCCAGCATTTT. Together with reference TRBV7-2 and TRBJ1-5, the CDR3 gives the full variable domain: GAGVSQSPSNKVTEKGKDVELRCDPISGHTALYWYRQSLGQGLEFLIYFQGNSAPDKSGLPSDRFSAERTGGSVSTLTIQRTQQEDSAVYLCASSSTGGDHQPQHFGDGTRLSIL.

This clone appeared a few times. The rearrangement uses TRBV3-1 (or the pseudogene TRBV3-2) and TRBJ1-4; D is ambiguous. Trimming stripped 1 base from V and 8 bases from J, with 14 bases between. The CDR3 spans 15 residues. Germline assignment: CDR1 LGHDT and CDR2 YNNKEL (reference sequence). CDR3 DNA sequence: TGTGCCAGCAGCCAAGGGTCTGCGGGCAACGAAAAACTGTTTTTT. It specifies CASSQGSAGNEKLFF.

The V and J genes are TRBV10-2 and TRBJ2-3; D gene unclear. Germline assignment: CDR1 WSHSY and CDR2 SAAADI. Trimming pared 5 bases from V and 3 bases from J, leaving 6 bases between. CDR3 length equals 12 residues. The CDR3 sequence is CASSMATDTQYF. The CDR3 region has the DNA TGCGCCAGCAGTATGGCTACAGATACGCAGTATTTT.

The chain joins TRBV28 to TRBJ2-1, with no clear D. V lost 2 bases and J 3 bases, leaving 2 bases between the germline ends. The CDR3 runs 12 residues. Per germline, CDR1 MDHEN and CDR2 SYDVKM. The CDR3 spells CASSLGYNEQFF. The DNA for the CDR3 is TGTGCCAGCAGTTTAGGCTACAATGAGCAGTTCTTC. Drawing the rest from reference TRBV28 and TRBJ2-1, the complete variable domain is DVKVTQSSRYLVKRTGEKVFLECVQDMDHENMFWYRQDPGLGLRLIYFSYDVKMKEKGDIPEGYSVSREKKERFSLILESASTNQTSMYLCASSLGYNEQFFGPGTRLTVL.

The chain joins TRBV7-8 to TRBJ2-5; D may be TRBD1 (5 bases). Per germline, CDR1 SGHVS and CDR2 FQNEAQ. V lost 6 bases and J 5 bases, leaving 16 bases between the germline ends. There are 14 residues in the CDR3. The CDR3 nucleotides are TGTGCCAGCAGAGACCCCAGGGTGGGGGAGACCCAGTACTTC. It encodes CASRDPRVGETQYF.

The CDR3 DNA sequence: TGTGCCACCAAACGGGCTAACTATGGCTACACCTTC. This encodes CATKRANYGYTF. The chain carries TRBV2 and TRBJ1-2; D is unresolved. The germline CDR1 and CDR2 sequences are SNHLY and FYNNEI. Trimming cost V 10 bases and J 0 bases, with 9 bases left between them. CDR3 length: 12 amino acids.

The chain carries TRBV5-1 and TRBJ2-7; weak D call: TRBD1 (6 bases). Trimming removed 5 bases at V and 1 base at J, with 10 bases between. The CDR3 length is 13 residues. In germline, CDR1 is SGHRS, CDR2 YFSETQ. CDR3 loop: CASRTTGSYEQYF. In nucleotides, the CDR3 is TGCGCCAGCAGAACGACAGGATCCTACGAGCAGTACTTC.

The rearrangement uses TRBV10-3 and TRBJ1-1; the D gene is possibly TRBD1 (5 bases). Trimming took off 4 bases at V and 7 bases at J, with 19 bases between the two ends. The CDR3 sequence is 15 residues long. Germline V gives CDR1 ENHRY, CDR2 SYGVKD. The CDR3 here is CAISAFSRGANEAFF. The DNA of the CDR3 is TGTGCCATCAGTGCCTTTTCTAGGGGCGCAAATGAAGCTTTCTTT.

About this clone itself: The sample holds other DNA sequences that translate to the same CDR3. This rearrangement joins TRBV5-6 to TRBJ2-1; perhaps TRBD1 as D (5 bases). This CDR3 region has 12 residues. Per germline, CDR1 SGHDT and CDR2 YYEEEE. V was clipped by 3 bases and J by 6 bases, with 7 bases between them. This chain's CDR3 is CASSWGGNEQFF. CDR3 bases: TGTGCCAGCAGCTGGGGCGGCAATGAGCAGTTCTTC.